This T cell receptor (beta chain) was documented in a study of T cells of healthy individuals. The ends were cut back, 1 base at V and 5 bases at J, with 17 bases in the middle. Germline CDR1 is SGHTA and CDR2 is FQGNSA. The CDR3 consists of 17 residues. Using its own MiXCR run on the 5' RACE reads, TCRdb lists one record per CDR3 protein. Of 100,000 or so distinct CDR3 sequences in the sample, approximately 18% were seen once. The source of this sequence is a human donor in good health. V gene TRBV7-2 combines with J gene TRBJ1-4; D might be TRBD1 (5 bases). CDR3 residues: CASSLGVGGRENEKLFF. DNA of the CDR3: TGTGCCAGCAGCTTAGGAGTTGGGGGACGGGAGAATGAAAAACTGTTTTTT.